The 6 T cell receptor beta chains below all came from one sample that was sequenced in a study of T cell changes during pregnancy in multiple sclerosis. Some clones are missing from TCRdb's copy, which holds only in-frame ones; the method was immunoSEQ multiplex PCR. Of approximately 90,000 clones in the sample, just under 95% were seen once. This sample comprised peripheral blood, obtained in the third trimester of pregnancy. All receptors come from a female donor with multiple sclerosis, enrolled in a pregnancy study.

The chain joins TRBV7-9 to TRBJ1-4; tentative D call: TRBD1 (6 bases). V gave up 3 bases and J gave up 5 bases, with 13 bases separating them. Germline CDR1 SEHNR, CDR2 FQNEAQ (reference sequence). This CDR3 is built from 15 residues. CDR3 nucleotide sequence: TGTGCCAGCAGCTTGGGGGCAGGGTTAAATGAAAAACTGTTTTTT. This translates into CASSLGAGLNEKLFF.

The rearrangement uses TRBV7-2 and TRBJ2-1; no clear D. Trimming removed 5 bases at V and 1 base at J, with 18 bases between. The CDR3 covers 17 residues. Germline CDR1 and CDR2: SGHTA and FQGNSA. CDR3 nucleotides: TGTGCCAGCAGCCCCTGGGCCGATACCTCGTCCTACAATGAGCAGTTCTTC. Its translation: CASSPWADTSSYNEQFF.

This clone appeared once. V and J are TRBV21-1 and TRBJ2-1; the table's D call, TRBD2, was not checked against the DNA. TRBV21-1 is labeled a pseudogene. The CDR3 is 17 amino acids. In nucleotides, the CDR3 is TGTGCCAGCAGCAAAGGGGGAGGAGGGGTCCCATACAATGAGCAGTTCTTC. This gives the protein CASSKGGGGVPYNEQFF.

Here the CDR3 reads CAARGSFFGYTF. The CDR3 bases are TGTGCCGCCCGCGGAAGTTTTTTTGGCTACACCTTC. This sequence joins TRBV6-5 and TRBJ1-2; D is ambiguous. CDR1 is MNHEY and CDR2 is SVGAGI in the germline V gene. V shed 11 bases and J shed 7 bases, with 17 bases lying between them. The CDR3 totals 12 residues.

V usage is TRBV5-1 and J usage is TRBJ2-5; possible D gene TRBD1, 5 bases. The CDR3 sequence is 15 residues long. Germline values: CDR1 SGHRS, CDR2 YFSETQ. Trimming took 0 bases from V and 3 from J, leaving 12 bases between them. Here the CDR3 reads CASSLARAAEETQYF. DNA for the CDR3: TGCGCCAGCAGCTTGGCCAGGGCGGCGGAAGAGACCCAGTACTTC.

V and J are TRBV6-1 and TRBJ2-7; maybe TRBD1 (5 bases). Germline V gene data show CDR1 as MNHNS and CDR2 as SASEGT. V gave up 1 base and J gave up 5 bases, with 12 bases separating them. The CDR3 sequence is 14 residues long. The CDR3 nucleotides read TGTGCCAGCAGTGAAGTGGCAGGGCTTCACGAGCAGTACTTC. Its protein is CASSEVAGLHEQYF.